The clone carrying this TCR beta chain was counted a few times. Antigen unknown. This sample is drawn from a study of T cell repertoires in cytomegalovirus infection. Study summary: Evidence of both CMV infection and a matching HLA type came from public TCR beta signatures. Study results and limitations: Carriers of CMV and the relevant HLA type were discriminated by public TCR beta frequency.

Germline values: CDR1 MNHEY, CDR2 SVGEGT. The CDR3 runs 13 residues. Trimming left V 2 bases short and J 6 bases short, with 8 bases between. TCRdb used MiXCR to reprocess the reads, holding one entry per CDR3 protein. The profile shows about 700,000 distinct CDR3 sequences, around a third of them singletons. This rearrangement joins TRBV6-2 or TRBV6-3 to TRBJ2-1; no firm D call. The sample in question was cultured PBMCs, obtained from culture after CMV antigen stimulation. The TCR comes from a human donor in good health (CMV status not recorded). Some clones in this sample may be carry-over from other donors' samples. CDR3 nucleotides: TGTGCCAGCAGTTACATTGGGGTCAATGAGCAGTTCTTC. Its protein is CASSYIGVNEQFF.